This T cell receptor beta chain was observed in a study of blood T cell repertoires in COVID-19. Background on the study: The United States, Italy and Spain supplied acute and convalescent COVID-19 samples.

Sequenced by immunoSEQ multiplex PCR; TCRdb stores in-frame clones only, minus some. The sample consists of some 290,000 clones, approximately 81% of them appearing once. The CDR3 runs 12 residues. V was clipped by 2 bases and J by 2 bases, with 4 bases between them. In germline, CDR1 is LGHDT, CDR2 YNNKEL (reference sequence). Sequencing used peripheral blood. The TCR comes from a woman in her fifties or sixties with active or convalescent COVID-19. This chain connects TRBV3-1 (or the pseudogene TRBV3-2) to TRBJ2-7; no clear D gene. The DNA of the CDR3 is TGTGCCAGCAGCCAATACACCTACGAGCAGTACTTC. Residues: CASSQYTYEQYF.